Only a few counts were recorded for the clone carrying this TCR beta chain. This sample is drawn from a study of T cells in Graves' hyperthyroidism and ophthalmopathy. From germline, CDR1 is SEHNR and CDR2 FQNEAQ (reference sequence). Between the trimmed V and J ends, which lost 2 bases and 5 bases, there was a span of 12 bases. The CDR3 length is 15 residues. Amplification targeted TCR beta CDR3 regions from RNA transcripts. During a first-round RT-PCR of the TCR CDR3, the HTBI primer set was used. TCRdb used MiXCR to reprocess the multiplex PCR reads, holding one entry per CDR3 protein. The data contain around 360,000 distinct CDR3 sequences, approximately 16% of them singletons.

The receptor's source is a woman aged 60 to 75 with Graves' ophthalmopathy. The V and J genes are TRBV7-9 and TRBJ2-2, with D perhaps TRBD2 (5 bases). The sequenced sample consisted of blood. The CDR3 DNA is TGTGCCAGCAGCTTACTTACTGGCGGGACCGGGGAGCTGTTTTTT. Translation: CASSLLTGGTGELFF.